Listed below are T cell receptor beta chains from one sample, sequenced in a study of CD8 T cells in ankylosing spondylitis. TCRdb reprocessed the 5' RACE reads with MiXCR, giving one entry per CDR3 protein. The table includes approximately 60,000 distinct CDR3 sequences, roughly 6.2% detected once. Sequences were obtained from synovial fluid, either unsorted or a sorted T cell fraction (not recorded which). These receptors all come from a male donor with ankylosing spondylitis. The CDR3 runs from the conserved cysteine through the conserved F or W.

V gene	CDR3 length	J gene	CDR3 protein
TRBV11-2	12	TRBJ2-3	CASSTRVDTQYF
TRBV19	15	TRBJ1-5	CASSLMGQRNQPQHF
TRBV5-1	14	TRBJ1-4	CASSLNSRGEKLFF
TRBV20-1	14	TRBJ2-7	CSATRPSEWYEQYF
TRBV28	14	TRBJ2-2	CASRGLVNTGELFF
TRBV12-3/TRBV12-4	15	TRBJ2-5	CASSSRDRAEETQYF
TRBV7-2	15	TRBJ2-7	CASSLAEGQGREQYF
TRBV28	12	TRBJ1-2	CASSPGRYGYTF
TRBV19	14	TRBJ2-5	CASSPDRVGETQYF
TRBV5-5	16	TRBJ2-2	CASSLGLARNTGELFF
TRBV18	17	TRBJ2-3	CASSPPNYRGITDTQYF
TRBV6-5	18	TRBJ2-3	CASSTRQGFFGGTDTQYF
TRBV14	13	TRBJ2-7	CASSQRVTYEQYF
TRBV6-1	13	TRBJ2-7	CASTPRASEDEDF
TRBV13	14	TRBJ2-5	CASSLRVFQETQYF
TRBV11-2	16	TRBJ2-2	CASSLLPGVNTGELFF
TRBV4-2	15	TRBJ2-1	CASSQDLGDHNEQFF
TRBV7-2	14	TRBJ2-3	CASSSGTSTDTQYF
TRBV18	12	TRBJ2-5	CASAPGAETQYF
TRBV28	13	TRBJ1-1	CASSQAQWAEAFF
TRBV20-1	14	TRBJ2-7	CSALAGTSVYEQYF
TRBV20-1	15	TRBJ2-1	CSARIAGASYNEQFF
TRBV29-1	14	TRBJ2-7	CSVLDLGSSYEQYF
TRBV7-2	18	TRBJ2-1	CASSLRSFLGAGNSEQFF
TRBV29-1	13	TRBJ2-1	CSAATQGAGEQFF
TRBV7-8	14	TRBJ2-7	CASSSRTGEYEQYF
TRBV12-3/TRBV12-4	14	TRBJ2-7	CASRTSGTAYEQYF
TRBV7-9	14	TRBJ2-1	CASSFRAEINEQFF
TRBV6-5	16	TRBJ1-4	CASSYSPGRGQEKLFF
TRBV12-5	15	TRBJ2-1	CASGAGVRSYNEQFF
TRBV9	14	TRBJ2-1	CASPRDREDNEQFF
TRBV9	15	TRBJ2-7	CASSKGLAGAPEQYF
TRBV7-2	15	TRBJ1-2	CASLLSPGQGNGYTF
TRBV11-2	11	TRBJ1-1	CASTTGGTAFF
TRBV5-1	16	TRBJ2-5	CASSLAAGVGRETQYF
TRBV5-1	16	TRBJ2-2	CASSLEAGGTTGELFF
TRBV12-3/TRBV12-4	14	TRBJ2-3	CASRISESTDTQYF
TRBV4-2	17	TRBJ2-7	CASSQRDRGLAGVEQYF
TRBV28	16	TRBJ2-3	CASSLAGLAVLNTQYF
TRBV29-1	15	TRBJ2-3	CSVLLAGGGRDTQYF
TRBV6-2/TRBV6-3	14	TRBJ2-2	CASSYRPGTGELFF
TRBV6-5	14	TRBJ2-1	CASSYMRQLNEQFF
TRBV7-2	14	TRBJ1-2	CASSYLILGNGYTF
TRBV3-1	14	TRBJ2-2	CASSQEFGTGELFF
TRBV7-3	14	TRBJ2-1	CASSPLGGDNEQFF